A single sample gave rise to the 19 T cell receptor beta chains below, sequenced in a study of blood T cell repertoires in COVID-19. TCRdb's table, derived via immunoSEQ multiplex PCR, lists solely in-frame clones and lacks some. The profile covers roughly 270,000 clones, with roughly 85% appearing a single time and approximately 5.1% taken by the ten largest. What was sequenced was peripheral blood. The receptor set was obtained from a man aged 50 to 59 with active or convalescent COVID-19.

The CDR3 sequence is CASSQGQGGNTIYF. The CDR3 bases are TGTGCCAGCAGCCAGGGACAGGGGGGGAACACCATATATTTT. V and J are TRBV9 and TRBJ1-3; 11 bases are shared with TRBD1. V trimming: 4 bases; J trimming: 7 bases; junction bases outside the gene matches: 4. CDR1 is SGDLS and CDR2 is YYNGEE in the germline V gene. The CDR3 runs to 14 residues. Full variable domain (missing parts from reference TRBV9 and TRBJ1-3): DSGVTQTPKHLITATGQRVTLRCSPRSGDLSVYWYQQSLDQGLQFLIQYYNGEERAKGNILERFSAQQFPDLHSELNLSSLELGDSALYFCASSQGQGGNTIYFGEGSWLTVV.

A remark on this clone: The junction departs from germline at one end; a sequencing error may be responsible. Different DNA sequences within this sample yield the same CDR3. The CDR3: CASSFNAGTALGQPQHF. In nucleotides, the CDR3 is TGTGCCAGCAGTTTTAATGCCGGGACAGCCCTCGGTCAGCCTCAGCATTTT. The chain couples TRBV28 to TRBJ1-5, with TRBD1 identical over 7 bases. The CDR3 is made up of 17 amino acids. Looked up from germline, CDR1 is MDHEN and CDR2 is SYDVKM.

V usage is TRBV28 and J usage is TRBJ2-7, with 14 bases fitting TRBD2. Germline V gives CDR1 MDHEN, CDR2 SYDVKM. V was clipped by 4 bases and J by 3 bases; unmatched bases: 11. The CDR3 has 18 amino acids. In nucleotides, the CDR3 is TGTGCCAGCAGTTCCGGCGGACTAGCGGGAGGAATCCACTACGAGCAGTACTTC. Translation: CASSSGGLAGGIHYEQYF.

The rearrangement links TRBV30 to TRBJ1-2; the D is unclear. Per the germline V gene, CDR1 is GTSNPN and CDR2 is SVGIG (reference sequence). Trimming pared 3 bases from V and 8 bases from J, leaving 10 bases between. The CDR3 spans 11 residues. This chain's CDR3 is CAWRVPGGYTF. The DNA for the CDR3 is TGTGCCTGGAGGGTCCCGGGAGGCTACACCTTC. Supplemented by reference TRBV30 and TRBJ1-2, the full variable domain reads SQTIHQWPATLVQPVGSPLSLECTVEGTSNPNLYWYRQAAGRGLQLLFYSVGIGQISSEVPQNLSASRPQDRQFILSSKKLLLSDSGFYLCAWRVPGGYTFGSGTRLTVV.

V is TRBV19 and J is TRBJ1-2; D is perhaps TRBD1 (5 bases). The CDR3 consists of 17 residues. Per the germline V gene, CDR1 is LNHDA and CDR2 is SQIVND (reference sequence). Trimming removed 4 bases at V and 3 bases at J, with 21 bases between. CDR3 sequence reads: CASSNWLGVGYDYGYTF. The CDR3 bases are TGTGCCAGTAGTAATTGGCTAGGGGTTGGTTACGACTATGGCTACACCTTC.

The V gene is TRBV6-5, the J gene TRBJ1-2, with 7 bases identical to TRBD1. Germline trimming cut 6 bases from V and 4 bases from J; bases unmatched to any gene: 11. The CDR3 has 15 amino acids. Germline V gives CDR1 MNHEY, CDR2 SVGAGI. The CDR3 sequence: CASSDRVQGGYGYTF. The CDR3 DNA sequence: TGTGCCAGCAGCGACAGAGTTCAGGGGGGCTATGGCTACACCTTC.

In this sample, this clone turned up many times. V gene TRBV7-2 combines with J gene TRBJ2-3; 7 bases map to TRBD1. The trim removed 1 base at V and 5 bases at J, leaving 3 bases unmatched. The CDR3 is 14 amino acids. Germline V gives CDR1 SGHTA, CDR2 FQGNSA. This CDR3 reads CASSLVGGLDTQYF. CDR3 coding DNA: TGTGCCAGCAGCTTAGTAGGGGGCCTAGATACGCAGTATTTT.

V usage is TRBV5-4 and J usage is TRBJ2-7; the match to TRBD2 covers 8 bases. Germline V gene sequence: CDR1 SGHNT, CDR2 YYREEE (reference sequence). With V trimmed by 4 bases and J by 3 bases, 9 bases remained unmatched. The CDR3 consists of 15 residues. The CDR3 region has the DNA TGTGCCAGCAGCAGCGCGGGACTAGGTTTCTACGAGCAGTACTTC. It yields the protein CASSSAGLGFYEQYF.

This chain connects TRBV14 to TRBJ1-6; TRBD1 matches 8 bases. V lost 2 bases to trimming and J lost 7 bases; unmatched junction nucleotides: 4. Germline CDR1 is SGHDN and CDR2 is FVKESK. CDR3 length: 15 amino acids. CDR3 region: CASSQRQGKNSPLHF. The CDR3 region has the DNA TGTGCCAGCAGCCAACGACAGGGGAAGAATTCACCCCTCCACTTT. Combining the CDR3 with reference TRBV14 and TRBJ1-6 gives the whole variable domain EAGVTQFPSHSVIEKGQTVTLRCDPISGHDNLYWYRRVMGKEIKFLLHFVKESKQDESGMPNNRFLAERTGGTYSTLKVQPAELEDSGVYFCASSQRQGKNSPLHFGNGTRLTVT.

This sequence joins TRBV7-9 and TRBJ2-2; 8 positions agree with TRBD2. The V gene's germline CDR1 is SEHNR and CDR2 FQNEAQ (reference sequence). Germline trimming cut 5 bases from V and 1 base from J; bases unmatched to any gene: 6. This CDR3 has 16 amino acids. CDR3 residues: CASSRREALNTGELFF. The CDR3 DNA reads TGTGCCAGCAGCAGGCGGGAGGCCCTGAACACCGGGGAGCTGTTTTTT.

The V gene is TRBV20-1, the J gene TRBJ2-5; tentative D call: TRBD1 (5 bases). This CDR3 is 15 amino acids long. Trimming cost V 3 bases and J 1 base, with 15 bases left between them. The germline gives CDR1 DFQATT, CDR2 SNEGSKA (reference sequence). The CDR3 nucleotides are TGCAGTGCTAGTCGGCTTGACAGCCGCCAAGAGACCCAGTACTTC. Amino acids: CSASRLDSRQETQYF.

The table lists this clone with a few counts. The gene calls are TRBV7-3 and TRBJ2-1; a weak D match, TRBD2 (6 bases). Germline CDR1 SGHTA, CDR2 FQGTGA. V lost 5 bases and J lost 4, with 15 bases in between. CDR3 length equals 15 residues. The CDR3 loop is CASSPRDSTYNEQFF. The CDR3 DNA reads as TGTGCCAGCAGCCCAAGGGACTCCACATACAATGAGCAGTTCTTC.

This clone was seen a single time. The rearrangement uses TRBV12-3 or TRBV12-4 and TRBJ1-2; D is perhaps TRBD1 (6 bases). The germline V and J ends were trimmed by 7 bases and 0 bases, with 9 bases remaining between them. The CDR3 covers 13 residues. Written as DNA, the CDR3 is TGTGCCAGCAAGAGGACAGCTAACTATGGCTACACCTTC. This gives the protein CASKRTANYGYTF.

The chain couples TRBV6-5 to TRBJ2-1; 8 bases are shared with TRBD2. Germline-derived CDR1 and CDR2 are MNHEY and SVGAGI. V was pared by 7 bases and J by 4 bases, with 9 bases of the junction left unmatched. The CDR3 extends over 15 amino acids. The CDR3 DNA reads as TGTGCCAGCACCCGGGTGATAGCGGGGTACAATGAGCAGTTCTTC. Translation gives CASTRVIAGYNEQFF.

This rearrangement joins TRBV7-9 to TRBJ1-5; tentatively, D is TRBD1 (5 bases). This CDR3 has 14 amino acids. The ends were cut back, 5 bases at V and 4 bases at J, with 12 bases in the middle. Germline V lookup: CDR1 SEHNR, CDR2 FQNEAQ (reference sequence). CDR3 nucleotide sequence: TGTGCCAGCAGCCCCGGGACTCGGAATCAGCCCCAGCATTTT. It yields the protein CASSPGTRNQPQHF.

The J gene is TRBJ2-7, the V gene TRBV7-2; 7 bases match TRBD2. Germline assignment: CDR1 SGHTA and CDR2 FQGNSA. The length of the CDR3 is 14 residues. J lost 2 bases, V lost 8 bases, and 9 bases had no gene match. Here the CDR3 DNA reads TGTGCCAGCGGGTCCGGGACTACTACCTACGAGCAGTACTTC. Protein sequence: CASGSGTTTYEQYF. The full variable domain, rest sourced from reference TRBV7-2 and TRBJ2-7, is GAGVSQSPSNKVTEKGKDVELRCDPISGHTALYWYRQSLGQGLEFLIYFQGNSAPDKSGLPSDRFSAERTGGSVSTLTIQRTQQEDSAVYLCASGSGTTTYEQYFGPGTRLTVT.

V is TRBV11-2 and J is TRBJ1-4; D gene ambiguous. V was pared by 5 bases and J by 3 bases, with 13 bases between. The CDR3 loop spans 15 amino acids. Germline CDR1 SGHAT, CDR2 FQNNGV. For the CDR3, the DNA is TGTGCCAGCAGCCCCCGCCGGGGAGCTAATGAAAAACTGTTTTTT. As protein: CASSPRRGANEKLFF. Full variable domain (missing parts from reference TRBV11-2 and TRBJ1-4): EAGVAQSPRYKIIEKRQSVAFWCNPISGHATLYWYQQILGQGPKLLIQFQNNGVVDDSQLPKDRFSAERLKGVDSTLKIQPAKLEDSAVYLCASSPRRGANEKLFFGSGTQLSVL.

This chain uses TRBV5-1 with TRBJ2-7, with TRBD2 matching 12 bases. V was pared by 0 bases and J by 2 bases, with 6 bases of the junction left unmatched. Germline assignment: CDR1 SGHRS and CDR2 YFSETQ. The CDR3 runs 17 residues. For the CDR3, the DNA is TGCGCCAGCAGCTTGGCAGGAACTAGCGGGGGGACCTACGAGCAGTACTTC. Protein sequence: CASSLAGTSGGTYEQYF. The full variable domain, completed using reference TRBV5-1 and TRBJ2-7, is KAGVTQTPRYLIKTRGQQVTLSCSPISGHRSVSWYQQTPGQGLQFLFEYFSETQRNKGNFPGRFSGRQFSNSRSEMNVSTLELGDSALYLCASSLAGTSGGTYEQYFGPGTRLTVT.

The rearrangement links TRBV6-5 to TRBJ2-1; D is perhaps TRBD2 (6 bases). Germline loops: CDR1 MNHEY, CDR2 SVGAGI. Trimming stripped 4 bases from V and 8 bases from J, with 21 bases between. This CDR3 has 16 residues. CDR3 bases: TGTGCCAGCAGTTTAAGAAGCGGGTGGGGCGTCGATGAGCAGTTCTTC. It is translated as CASSLRSGWGVDEQFF.